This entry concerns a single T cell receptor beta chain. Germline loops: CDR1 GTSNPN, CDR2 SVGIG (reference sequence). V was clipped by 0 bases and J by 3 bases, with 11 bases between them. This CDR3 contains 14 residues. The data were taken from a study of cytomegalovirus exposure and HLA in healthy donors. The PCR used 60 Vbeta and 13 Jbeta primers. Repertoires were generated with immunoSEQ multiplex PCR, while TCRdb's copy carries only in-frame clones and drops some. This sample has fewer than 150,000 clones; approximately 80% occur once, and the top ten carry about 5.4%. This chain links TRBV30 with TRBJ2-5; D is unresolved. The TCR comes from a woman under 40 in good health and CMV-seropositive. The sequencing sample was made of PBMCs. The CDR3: CAWSVLNLEETQYF. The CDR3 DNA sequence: TGTGCCTGGAGTGTACTCAACTTAGAAGAGACCCAGTACTTC.